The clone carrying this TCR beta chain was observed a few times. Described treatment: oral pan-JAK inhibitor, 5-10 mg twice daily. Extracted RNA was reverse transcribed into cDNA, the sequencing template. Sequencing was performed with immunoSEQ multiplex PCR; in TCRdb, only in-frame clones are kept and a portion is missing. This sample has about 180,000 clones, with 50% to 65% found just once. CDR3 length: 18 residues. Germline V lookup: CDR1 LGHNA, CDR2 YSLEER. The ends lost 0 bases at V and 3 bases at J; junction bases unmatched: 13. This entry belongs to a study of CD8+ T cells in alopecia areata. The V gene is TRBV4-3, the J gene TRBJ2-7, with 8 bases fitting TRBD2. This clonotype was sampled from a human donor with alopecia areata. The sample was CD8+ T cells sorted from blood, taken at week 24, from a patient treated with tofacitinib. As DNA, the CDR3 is TGCGCCAGCAGCCAAGATGTCGGATTTAGCGGGGATCTCTACGAGCAGTACTTC. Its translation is CASSQDVGFSGDLYEQYF.